This T cell receptor beta chain was retrieved from a study of T-cell memory formation after mild COVID-19. TCRdb redid the calling of the 5' RACE reads with MiXCR, one entry per CDR3 protein. The data contain roughly 400,000 distinct CDR3 sequences, roughly 15% of them seen just once; the ten biggest clones take up 20% to 25%. Trimming cost V 3 bases and J 8 bases; bases outside gene matches: 6. CDR1 DFQATT and CDR2 SNEGSKA come from the germline V gene (reference sequence). CDR3 length: 13 residues. The chain carries TRBV20-1 and TRBJ2-1; 8 bases are shared with TRBD1. Sequencing used PBMCs or a T cell subset sorted from them (not recorded which). The TCR originated in a man younger than 35 who had mild COVID-19 (a few samples of this study predate the infection). Cell type and time point are not known. The chain's CDR3 is CSARGLTGDEQFF. For the CDR3, the DNA is TGCAGTGCTAGGGGCCTGACAGGGGATGAGCAGTTCTTC.